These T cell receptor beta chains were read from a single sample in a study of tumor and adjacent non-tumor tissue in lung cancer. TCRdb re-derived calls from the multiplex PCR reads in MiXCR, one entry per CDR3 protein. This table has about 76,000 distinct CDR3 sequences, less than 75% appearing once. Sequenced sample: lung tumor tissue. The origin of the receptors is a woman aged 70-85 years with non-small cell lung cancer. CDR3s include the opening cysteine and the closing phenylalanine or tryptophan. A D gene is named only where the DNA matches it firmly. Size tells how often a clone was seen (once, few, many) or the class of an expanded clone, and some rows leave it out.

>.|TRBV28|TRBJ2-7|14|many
CASSQGPIPNEQYF
TGTGCCAGCAGTCAGGGACCCATCCCAAACGAGCAGTACTTC
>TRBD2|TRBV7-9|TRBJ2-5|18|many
CASSLALTSGSVAETQYF
TGTGCCAGCAGCTTAGCCCTGACTAGCGGGAGCGTTGCAGAGACCCAGTACTTC
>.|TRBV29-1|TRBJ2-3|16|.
CSVEDTGTGPPGTQYF
TGCAGCGTTGAAGACACCGGAACAGGCCCCCCGGGCACGCAGTATTTT
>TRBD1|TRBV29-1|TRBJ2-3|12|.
CSVGQGGDTLYF
TGCAGTGTTGGACAGGGAGGAGATACGCTGTATTTT
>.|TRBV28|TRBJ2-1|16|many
CASSSPLAGSYNEQFF
TGTGCCAGCAGTTCACCCTTGGCGGGCTCCTACAATGAGCAGTTCTTC
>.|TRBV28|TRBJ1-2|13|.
CATQTGGNYGCTF
.
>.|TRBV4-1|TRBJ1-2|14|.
CASIQEPHGGGYTF
TGCGCCAGCATCCAAGAACCCCATGGTGGGGGCTACACCTTC
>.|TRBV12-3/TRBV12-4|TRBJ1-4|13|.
CASTFLTDERMFF
TGTGCCAGCACCTTTCTAACGGACGAAAGAATGTTTTTT
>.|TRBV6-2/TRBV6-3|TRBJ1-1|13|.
CASSITRIGAGFF
TGTGCCAGCAGTATAACCAGGATAGGGGCAGGTTTCTTT
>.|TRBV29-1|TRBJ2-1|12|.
CSVEEAVNERFF
TGCAGCGTTGAAGAGGCCGTGAATGAGCGGTTCTTC
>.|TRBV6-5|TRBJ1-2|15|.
CASSYPGAGGVGHTF
TGTGCCAGCAGTTACCCTGGGGCGGGGGGCGTTGGCCACACCTTC
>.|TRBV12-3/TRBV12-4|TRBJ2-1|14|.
CASSSGDGYNEQVF
TGTGCCAGCAGTTCCGGGGACGGGTACAATGAGCAGGTCTTC
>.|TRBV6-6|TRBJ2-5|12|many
CASRHREETQYF
TGTGCCAGCAGACATCGAGAAGAGACCCAGTACTTC
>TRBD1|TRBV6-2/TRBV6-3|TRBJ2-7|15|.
CVSTKDRESSYEQYF
TGTGTCAGCACCAAGGACAGGGAGAGCTCCTACGAGCAGTACTTC
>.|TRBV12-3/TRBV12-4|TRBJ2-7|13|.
CVSSFPGVYEQYF
TGTGTCAGCAGTTTCCCAGGAGTCTACGAGCAGTACTTC
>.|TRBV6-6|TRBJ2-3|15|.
CANSYRGGTADMQYF
TGTGCCAACAGTTACCGCGGAGGCACGGCAGATATGCAGTATTTT
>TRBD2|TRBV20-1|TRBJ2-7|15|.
CNARVGTSGSYAQYF
TGCAATGCTAGAGTAGGGACTAGCGGGAGTTACGCGCAGTACTTC
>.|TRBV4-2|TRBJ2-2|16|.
CASSQGFTGLTGELFF
TGCGCCAGCAGCCAAGGATTTACAGGGCTCACCGGGGAGCTGTTTTTT
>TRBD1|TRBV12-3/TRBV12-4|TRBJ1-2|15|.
CGSSLEVGGGGGCTF
TGTGGCAGCAGTTTAGAGGTAGGGGGCGGAGGAGGCTGCACCTTC
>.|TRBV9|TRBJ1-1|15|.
CASSVSRDGNTEAFF
TGTGCCAGCAGCGTATCCCGGGACGGAAACACTGAAGCTTTCTTT
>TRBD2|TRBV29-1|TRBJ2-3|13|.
CSVDSDGRDMQYF
TGCAGCGTTGATAGCGATGGGAGGGATATGCAGTATTTT
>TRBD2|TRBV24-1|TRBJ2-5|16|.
CATSDLAGKPQETQYF
TGTGCCACCAGTGATCTAGCGGGGAAGCCCCAAGAGACCCAGTACTTC
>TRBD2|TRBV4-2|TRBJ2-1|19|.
CASSARYSSGERSYNEQFF
TGTGCCAGCAGCGCTCGGTATTCAAGCGGGGAGAGGTCCTACAATGAGCAGTTCTTC
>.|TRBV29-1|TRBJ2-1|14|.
CSARPEYWGNEKFF
TGCAGCGCTCGTCCCGAATACTGGGGCAACGAGAAGTTCTTC
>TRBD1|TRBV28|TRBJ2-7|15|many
CASREYGTGFYEQYF
TGTGCCAGCAGAGAGTATGGGACAGGGTTCTACGAGCAGTACTTC
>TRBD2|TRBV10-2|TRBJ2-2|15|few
CASSERTSYIGELFF
TGTGCCAGCAGTGAACGGACTAGTTACATCGGGGAGCTGTTTTTT
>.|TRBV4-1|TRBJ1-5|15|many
CASSQAGREGQPQRF
TGCGCCAGCAGCCAGGCAGGCAGGGAAGGTCAGCCCCAGCGTTTT